Following are 20 T cell receptor beta chains from one sample sequenced in a study of metastatic and nonmetastatic thyroid tumors. Through MiXCR, TCRdb re-clonotyped the PCR reads. The table has some 15,000 clones, around 29% seen once; the top ten hold under 20%. Thyroid surgery was preceded by no treatment in any patient. The sequenced material came from tumor tissue. These receptors came from a female donor with papillary thyroid cancer or a benign thyroid nodule (not recorded which). Some clones in this sample may be carry-over from other donors' samples.

In this sample, this clone turned up once. The V and J genes are TRBV30 and TRBJ1-2, with D tentatively TRBD1 (5 bases). The V gene lost 2 bases and the J gene lost 6 bases, with 13 bases spanning the gap. The CDR3 totals 13 residues. The germline CDR1 and CDR2 sequences are GTSNPN and SVGIG (reference sequence). The chain's CDR3 is CAWSMVGGHGYTF. CDR3 coding DNA: TGTGCCTGGAGTATGGTGGGGGGTCATGGCTACACCTTC.

The chain recombines TRBV9 with TRBJ1-6; D uncertain. The CDR3 covers 13 residues. V lost 3 bases and J lost 7, with 8 bases in between. Germline V lookup: CDR1 SGDLS, CDR2 YYNGEE. The CDR3 DNA follows: TGTGCCAGCAGCGCCCGAGCGAATTCACCCCTCCACTTT. It is translated as CASSARANSPLHF.

As concerns this clone: A read error may account for a junction end that differs from germline. The chain combines TRBV6-1 with TRBJ1-2; no definite D call. This CDR3 has 12 residues. Germline V lookup: CDR1 MNHNS, CDR2 SASEGT. Here the CDR3 DNA reads TGTGCCAGCTCGACTCACAACTATCGCTACACCTTC. It codes for CASSTHNYRYTF.

This clone was detected ten times or more. The chain has TRBV28 and TRBJ1-2; weak D call: TRBD1 (5 bases). The CDR3 has 14 residues. Trimming took off 4 bases at V and 3 bases at J, with 12 bases between the two ends. The germline CDR1 and CDR2 sequences are MDHEN and SYDVKM. CDR3 DNA sequence: TGTGCCAGCAGTTATATACAGGTTTACTATGGCTACACCTTC. This sequence encodes CASSYIQVYYGYTF.

This rearrangement joins TRBV7-2 to TRBJ2-5; D call uncertain. The germline V gene encodes CDR1 SGHTA and CDR2 FQGNSA. The germline V and J ends were trimmed by 7 bases and 1 base, with 22 bases remaining between them. The CDR3 contains 17 residues. CDR3 DNA sequence: TGTGCCAGCACCTTTCCCTTGGCAGGAGCACCCCAAGAGACCCAGTACTTC. Amino acids: CASTFPLAGAPQETQYF.

This clone is categorized as large. This sequence joins TRBV7-9 and TRBJ1-2, with a possible D match to TRBD1 (6 bases). Germline CDR1 is SEHNR and CDR2 is FQNEAQ (reference sequence). The CDR3 extends over 14 amino acids. The V end was cut by 3 bases, the J end by 6 bases, with 14 bases between. The CDR3 sequence is CASSFARGGDGYTF. The DNA of the CDR3 is TGTGCCAGCAGCTTTGCCAGGGGAGGGGATGGCTACACCTTC. The full variable domain, its missing parts supplied by reference TRBV7-9 and TRBJ1-2, is DTGVSQNPRHKITKRGQNVTFRCDPISEHNRLYWYRQTLGQGPEFLTYFQNEAQLEKSRLLSDRFSAERPKGSFSTLEIQRTEQGDSAMYLCASSFARGGDGYTFGSGTRLTVV.

This chain uses TRBV27 with TRBJ2-7; D gene unclear. Between the trimmed V and J ends, which lost 0 bases and 0 bases, there was a span of 9 bases. This CDR3 is 15 amino acids long. Germline V CDR1 and CDR2: MNHEY, SMNVEV (reference sequence). CDR3 protein: CASSLSIADSYEQYF. The CDR3 nucleotides read TGTGCCAGCAGTTTATCGATTGCGGACTCCTACGAGCAGTACTTC.

This clone has more than one count but fewer than ten. The rearrangement joins TRBV6-5 to TRBJ1-1; D is unclear. Germline CDR1 and CDR2: MNHEY and SVGAGI. The CDR3 is 15 amino acids. The ends were cut back, 0 bases at V and 1 base at J, with 9 bases in the middle. CDR3 coding DNA: TGTGCCAGCAGTTACTCTCCCGCGGCGAACACTGAAGCTTTCTTT. This gives the protein CASSYSPAANTEAFF.

The V call is TRBV20-1, the J call TRBJ2-1; D unclear. Germline V CDR1 and CDR2: DFQATT, SNEGSKA (reference sequence). Deletions cut 0 bases from V and 0 bases from J, with 6 bases between. This CDR3 has 14 amino acids. The CDR3 reads CSARDTHSYNEQFF. The CDR3, as DNA: TGCAGTGCTAGAGACACACACTCCTACAATGAGCAGTTCTTC.

The chain links TRBV6-2 or TRBV6-3 to TRBJ2-7; tentatively, D is TRBD1 (6 bases). The CDR3 length is 14 residues. The V gene lost 6 bases and the J gene lost 6 bases, with 18 bases spanning the gap. CDR1 MNHEY and CDR2 SVGEGT come from the germline V gene. The CDR3: CASSRVGQTLEQYF. The CDR3 nucleotides are TGTGCCAGCAGCCGAGTGGGACAAACTCTCGAGCAGTACTTC.

This clone was counted many times. The rearrangement joins TRBV30 to TRBJ2-4, with 8 bases lining up with TRBD2. The CDR3 sequence is 13 residues long. V was clipped by 5 bases and J by 8 bases; unmatched bases: 8. The germline V gene encodes CDR1 GTSNPN and CDR2 SVGIG (reference sequence). CDR3 in amino acids: CAWGQGTSYIQYF. DNA for the CDR3: TGTGCCTGGGGCCAAGGGACTAGTTACATTCAGTACTTC.

This clone appeared a few times. The chain uses TRBV12-5 and TRBJ1-5; D remains unclear. The germline CDR1 and CDR2 sequences are LGHNT and FRNRAP. The length of the CDR3 is 15 residues. V lost 2 bases to trimming and J lost 0 bases, with 8 bases between them. DNA of the CDR3: TGTGCTAGTGGTTTGATGGCTGATAGCAATCAGCCCCAGCATTTT. Translating gives CASGLMADSNQPQHF.

This clone appeared many times. This chain joins TRBV24-1 and TRBJ1-5; no clear D. The V and J ends lost 3 bases and 4 bases respectively, with 3 bases between them. Germline V gene sequence: CDR1 KGHDR, CDR2 SFDVKD. This CDR3 is built from 12 residues. The CDR3, as DNA: TGTGCCACCAGTGATCCGAATCAGCCCCAGCATTTT. It is translated as CATSDPNQPQHF.

This clone was detected only once. This chain uses TRBV20-1 with TRBJ2-7; TRBD2 matches at 7 bases. Looked up from germline, CDR1 is DFQATT and CDR2 is SNEGSKA (reference sequence). V trimming: 3 bases; J trimming: 3 bases; junction bases outside the gene matches: 17. CDR3 length: 17 amino acids. The CDR3 loop reads CSASGGLDRPQGYEQYV. The CDR3 coding sequence is TGCAGTGCTAGCGGAGGACTAGACAGACCGCAAGGCTACGAGCAGTACGTC.

This clone is medium-sized (0.01 to 0.1%) in the sample. The chain recombines TRBV5-1 with TRBJ2-7, with D perhaps matching TRBD1 (6 bases). The ends were cut back, 3 bases at V and 6 bases at J, with 7 bases in the middle. The CDR3 has 11 residues. Germline-derived CDR1 and CDR2 are SGHRS and YFSETQ. The CDR3 bases are TGCGCCAGCAGCTCGGACAGCGAGCAGTACTTC. It is translated as CASSSDSEQYF.

This clone has more than one count but fewer than ten. V and J are TRBV6-1 and TRBJ1-4; 10 bases match TRBD1. Trimming removed 5 bases from V and 6 bases from J; junction bases left unmatched: 9. The CDR3 is 16 amino acids. CDR1 and CDR2 (germline): MNHNS, SASEGT. In DNA form, the CDR3 reads TGTGCCAGCAGTTCCCGTACCGGACAGGGGGATGAAAAACTGTTTTTT. Amino acids: CASSSRTGQGDEKLFF.

This clone was seen only a few times. The chain carries TRBV12-3 or TRBV12-4 and TRBJ2-2, with TRBD1 identical over 7 bases. The CDR3 sequence is 15 residues long. V was clipped by 6 bases and J by 5 bases; unmatched bases: 9. CDR3 nucleotides: TGTGCCAGCAGGTCAGAGGGGGCAGGGACCGGGGAGCTGTTTTTT. Its translation is CASRSEGAGTGELFF.

The chain employs TRBV20-1 and TRBJ2-2, with 12 bases identical to TRBD2. There are 15 residues in the CDR3. V shed 1 base, J shed 6 bases, and the junction held 3 bases outside the gene matches. Germline V lookup: CDR1 DFQATT, CDR2 SNEGSKA (reference sequence). CDR3 nucleotide sequence: TGCAGTGCTAGAGGGACTAGCGGGGAACCCGGGGAGCTGTTTTTT. Protein sequence: CSARGTSGEPGELFF.

At least ten counts were recorded for this clone. The rearrangement joins TRBV2 to TRBJ1-1; D unresolved. CDR3 length: 11 residues. Per germline, CDR1 SNHLY and CDR2 FYNNEI. The V gene lost 8 bases and the J gene lost 5 bases, with 9 bases spanning the gap. The CDR3 nucleotides read TGTGCCAGCTGTATTCGAACTGAAGCTTTCTTT. Protein: CASCIRTEAFF.

The J gene is TRBJ1-5, the V gene TRBV20-1, with 7 bases identical to TRBD1. Losses at the gene ends were 6 bases for V and 0 bases for J; bases not matched to a gene: 8. Germline CDR1 is DFQATT and CDR2 is SNEGSKA (reference sequence). This CDR3 has 15 amino acids. The CDR3 nucleotides are TGCAGTGCCATCCTGGGACAGACTAGCAATCAGCCCCAGCATTTT. Its translation: CSAILGQTSNQPQHF.